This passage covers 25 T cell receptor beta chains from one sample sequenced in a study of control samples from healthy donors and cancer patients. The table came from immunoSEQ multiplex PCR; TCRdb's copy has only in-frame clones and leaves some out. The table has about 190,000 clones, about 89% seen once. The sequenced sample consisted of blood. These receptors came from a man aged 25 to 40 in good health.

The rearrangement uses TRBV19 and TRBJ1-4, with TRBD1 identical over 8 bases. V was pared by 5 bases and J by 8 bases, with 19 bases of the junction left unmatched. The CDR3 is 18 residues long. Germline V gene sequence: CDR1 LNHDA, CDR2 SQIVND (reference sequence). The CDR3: CASSGDRQHVGEGEKLFF. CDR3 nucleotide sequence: TGTGCCAGTAGTGGGGACAGGCAGCACGTGGGGGAAGGAGAAAAACTGTTTTTT.

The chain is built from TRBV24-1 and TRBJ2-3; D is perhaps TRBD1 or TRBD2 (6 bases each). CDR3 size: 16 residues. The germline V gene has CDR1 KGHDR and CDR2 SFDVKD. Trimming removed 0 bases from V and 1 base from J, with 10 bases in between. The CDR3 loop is CATSDLGGPGTDTQYF. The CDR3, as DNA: TGTGCCACCAGTGATTTGGGGGGGCCGGGCACAGATACGCAGTATTTT.

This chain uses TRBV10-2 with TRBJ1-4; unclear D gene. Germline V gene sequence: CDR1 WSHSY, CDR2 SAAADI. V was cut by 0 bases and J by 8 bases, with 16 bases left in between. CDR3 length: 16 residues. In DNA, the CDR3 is TGCGCCAGCAGTGAGTCGCCGGTTCGGAAGTGGGAAAAACTGTTTTTT. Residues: CASSESPVRKWEKLFF.

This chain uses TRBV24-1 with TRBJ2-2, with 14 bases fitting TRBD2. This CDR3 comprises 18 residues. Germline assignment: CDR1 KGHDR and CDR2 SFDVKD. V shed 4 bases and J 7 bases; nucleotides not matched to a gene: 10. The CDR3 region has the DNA TGTGCCACCAGTGACCGCGGACTAGCGGGGGGCCCTGGCGGGGAGCTGTTTTTT. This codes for CATSDRGLAGGPGGELFF.

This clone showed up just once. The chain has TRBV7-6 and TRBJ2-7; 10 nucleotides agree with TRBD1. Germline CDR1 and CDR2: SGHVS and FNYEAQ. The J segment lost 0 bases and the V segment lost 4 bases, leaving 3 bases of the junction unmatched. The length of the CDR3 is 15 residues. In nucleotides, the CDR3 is TGTGCCAGCAGCTGGGGACAGGGGAGCTCCTACGAGCAGTACTTC. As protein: CASSWGQGSSYEQYF.

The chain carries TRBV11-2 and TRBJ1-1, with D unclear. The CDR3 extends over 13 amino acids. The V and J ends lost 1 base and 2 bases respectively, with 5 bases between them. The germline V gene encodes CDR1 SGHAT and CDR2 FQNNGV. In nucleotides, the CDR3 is TGTGCCAGCAGCTTAGCAGAAAACACTGAAGCTTTCTTT. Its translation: CASSLAENTEAFF.

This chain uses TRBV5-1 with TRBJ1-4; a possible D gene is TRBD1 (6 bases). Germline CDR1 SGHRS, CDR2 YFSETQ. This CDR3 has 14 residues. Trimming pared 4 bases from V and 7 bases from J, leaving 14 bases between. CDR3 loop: CASSEGQSGEKLFF. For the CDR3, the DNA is TGCGCCAGCAGCGAAGGACAGTCCGGTGAAAAACTGTTTTTT.

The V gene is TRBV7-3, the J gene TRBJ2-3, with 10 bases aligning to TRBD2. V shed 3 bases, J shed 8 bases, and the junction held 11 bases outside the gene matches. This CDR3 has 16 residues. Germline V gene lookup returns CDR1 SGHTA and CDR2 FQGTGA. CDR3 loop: CASSLGASGGAGTQYF. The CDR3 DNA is TGTGCCAGCAGCTTGGGGGCCAGCGGGGGGGCCGGTACGCAGTATTTT.

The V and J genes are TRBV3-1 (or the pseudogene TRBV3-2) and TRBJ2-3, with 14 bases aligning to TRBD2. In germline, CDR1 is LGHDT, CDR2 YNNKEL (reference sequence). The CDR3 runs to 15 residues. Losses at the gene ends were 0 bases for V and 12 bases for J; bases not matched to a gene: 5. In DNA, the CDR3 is TGTGCCAGCAGCCAAGATGGACTAGCGGGGGGCGGTCAGTATTTT. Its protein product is CASSQDGLAGGGQYF.

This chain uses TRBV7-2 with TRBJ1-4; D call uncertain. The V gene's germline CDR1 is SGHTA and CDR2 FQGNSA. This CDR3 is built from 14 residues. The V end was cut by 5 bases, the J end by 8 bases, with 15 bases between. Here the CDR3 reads CASSPVAAGEKLFF. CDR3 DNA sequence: TGTGCCAGCAGCCCGGTGGCAGCTGGCGAAAAACTGTTTTTT.

The CDR3 protein is CASSERTSGVQYNEQFF. The CDR3 DNA reads TGTGCCAGCAGTGAACGGACTAGCGGGGTCCAATACAATGAGCAGTTCTTC. The V call is TRBV6-1, the J call TRBJ2-1; the match to TRBD2 covers 12 bases. Germline assignment: CDR1 MNHNS and CDR2 SASEGT. Trimming removed 2 bases from V and 4 bases from J; junction bases left unmatched: 6. This CDR3 has 17 residues.

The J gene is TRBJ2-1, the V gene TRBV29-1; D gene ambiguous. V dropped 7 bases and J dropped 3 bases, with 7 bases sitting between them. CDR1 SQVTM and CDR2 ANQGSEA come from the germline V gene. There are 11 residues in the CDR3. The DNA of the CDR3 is TGCAGCGCCGCGATCTACAATGAGCAGTTCTTC. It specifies CSAAIYNEQFF.

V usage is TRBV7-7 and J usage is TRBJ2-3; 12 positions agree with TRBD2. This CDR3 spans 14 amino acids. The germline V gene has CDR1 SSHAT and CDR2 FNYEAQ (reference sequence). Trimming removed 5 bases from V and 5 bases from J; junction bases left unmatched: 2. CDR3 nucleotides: TGTGCCAGCAGCGAGACTAGCGGGGGAGATACGCAGTATTTT. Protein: CASSETSGGDTQYF.

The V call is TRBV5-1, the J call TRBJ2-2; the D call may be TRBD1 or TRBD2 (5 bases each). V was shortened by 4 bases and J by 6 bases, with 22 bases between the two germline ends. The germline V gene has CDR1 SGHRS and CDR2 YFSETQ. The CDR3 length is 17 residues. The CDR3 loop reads CASSLGNRDPTAGELFF. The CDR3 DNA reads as TGCGCCAGCAGCCTGGGAAACCGGGACCCAACGGCCGGGGAGCTGTTTTTT.

CDR3 region: CASGKQGADTGELFF. The CDR3 coding sequence is TGTGCCAGCGGGAAACAGGGGGCGGACACCGGGGAGCTGTTTTTT. The chain couples TRBV2 to TRBJ2-2; 9 positions match TRBD1. Looked up from germline, CDR1 is SNHLY and CDR2 is FYNNEI. CDR3 length: 15 residues. The V and J ends lost 8 bases and 3 bases, in that order; junction bases with no gene match: 7.

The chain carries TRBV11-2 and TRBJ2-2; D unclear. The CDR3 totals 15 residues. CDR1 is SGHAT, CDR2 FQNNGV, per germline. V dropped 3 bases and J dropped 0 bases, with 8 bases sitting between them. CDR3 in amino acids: CASSFLGANTGELFF. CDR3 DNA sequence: TGTGCCAGCAGCTTTCTGGGCGCGAACACCGGGGAGCTGTTTTTT.

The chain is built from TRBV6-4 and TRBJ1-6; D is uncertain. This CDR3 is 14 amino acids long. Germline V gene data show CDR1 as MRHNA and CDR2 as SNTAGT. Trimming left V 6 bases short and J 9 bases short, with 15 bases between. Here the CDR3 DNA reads TGTGCCAGCAGCGTCGGAGAGTTCGGTTCACCCCTCCACTTT. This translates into CASSVGEFGSPLHF.

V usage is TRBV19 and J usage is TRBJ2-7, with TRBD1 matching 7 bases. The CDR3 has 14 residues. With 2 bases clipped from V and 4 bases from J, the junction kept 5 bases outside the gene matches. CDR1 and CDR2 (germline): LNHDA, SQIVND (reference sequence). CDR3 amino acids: CASSIRGRGYEQYF. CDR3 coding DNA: TGTGCCAGTAGTATAAGGGGGCGCGGTTACGAGCAGTACTTC.

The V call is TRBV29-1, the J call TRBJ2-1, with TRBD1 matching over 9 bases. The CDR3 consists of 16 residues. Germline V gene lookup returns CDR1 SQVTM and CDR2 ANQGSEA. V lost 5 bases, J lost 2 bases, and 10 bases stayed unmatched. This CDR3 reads CSVRAGQGSAYNEQFF. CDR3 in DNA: TGCAGCGTTAGAGCGGGACAGGGTTCGGCCTACAATGAGCAGTTCTTC.

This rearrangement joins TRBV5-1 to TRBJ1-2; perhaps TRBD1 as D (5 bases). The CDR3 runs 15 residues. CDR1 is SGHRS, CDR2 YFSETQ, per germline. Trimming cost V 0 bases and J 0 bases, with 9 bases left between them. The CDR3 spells CASSLATDTNYGYTF. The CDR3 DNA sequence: TGCGCCAGCAGCTTGGCGACAGATACTAACTATGGCTACACCTTC.

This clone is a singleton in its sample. CDR3 in amino acids: CASSIDLGRVSTEAFF. For the CDR3, the DNA is TGTGCCAGTAGTATAGATTTGGGCAGGGTGAGCACTGAAGCTTTCTTT. The rearrangement uses TRBV19 and TRBJ1-1; possibly TRBD1 for D (5 bases). Trimming left V 0 bases short and J 4 bases short, with 15 bases between. Per germline, CDR1 LNHDA and CDR2 SQIVND (reference sequence). This CDR3 region has 16 residues. The whole variable domain, remainder taken from reference TRBV19 and TRBJ1-1, is DGGITQSPKYLFRKEGQNVTLSCEQNLNHDAMYWYRQDPGQGLRLIYYSQIVNDFQKGDIAEGYSVSREKKESFPLTVTSAQKNPTAFYLCASSIDLGRVSTEAFFGQGTRLTVV.

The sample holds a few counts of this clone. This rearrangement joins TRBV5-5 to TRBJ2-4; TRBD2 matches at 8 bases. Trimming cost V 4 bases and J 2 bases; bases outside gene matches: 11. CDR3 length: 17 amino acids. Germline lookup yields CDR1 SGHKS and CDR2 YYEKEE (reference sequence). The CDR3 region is CASSLTGTRGTKNIQYF. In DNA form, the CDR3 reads TGTGCCAGCAGCCTCACCGGGACTAGGGGCACCAAAAACATTCAGTACTTC.

The CDR3 protein is CASFSPQRIHGNTIYF. The CDR3 region has the DNA TGTGCCAGCTTTAGCCCCCAAAGGATACATGGAAACACCATATATTTT. The chain is built from TRBV21-1 and TRBJ1-3. TRBV21-1 corresponds to a pseudogene. This CDR3 is built from 16 residues.

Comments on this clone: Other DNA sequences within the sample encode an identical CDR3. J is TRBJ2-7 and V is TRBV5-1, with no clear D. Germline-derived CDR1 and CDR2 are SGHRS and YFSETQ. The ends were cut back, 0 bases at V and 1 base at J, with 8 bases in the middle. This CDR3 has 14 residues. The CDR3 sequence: CASSLEGSSYEQYF. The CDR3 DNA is TGCGCCAGCAGCTTGGAAGGTTCTTCCTACGAGCAGTACTTC.

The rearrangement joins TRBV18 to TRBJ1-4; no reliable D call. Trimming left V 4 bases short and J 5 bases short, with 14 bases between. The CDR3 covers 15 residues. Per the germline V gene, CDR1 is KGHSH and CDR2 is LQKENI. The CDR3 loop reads CASSRVAGPNEKLFF. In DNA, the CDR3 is TGTGCCAGCTCACGGGTGGCCGGACCCAATGAAAAACTGTTTTTT.